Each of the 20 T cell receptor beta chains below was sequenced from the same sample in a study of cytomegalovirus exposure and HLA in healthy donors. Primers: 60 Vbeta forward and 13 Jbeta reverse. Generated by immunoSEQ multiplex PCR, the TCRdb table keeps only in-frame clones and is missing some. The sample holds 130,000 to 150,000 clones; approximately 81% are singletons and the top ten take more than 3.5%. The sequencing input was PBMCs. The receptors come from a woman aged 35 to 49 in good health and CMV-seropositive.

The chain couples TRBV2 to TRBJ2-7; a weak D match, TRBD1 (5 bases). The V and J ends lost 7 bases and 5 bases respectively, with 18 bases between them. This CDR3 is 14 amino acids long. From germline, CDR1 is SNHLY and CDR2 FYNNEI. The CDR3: CASILGTGLHEQYF. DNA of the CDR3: TGTGCCAGCATCCTCGGCACAGGCCTCCACGAGCAGTACTTC.

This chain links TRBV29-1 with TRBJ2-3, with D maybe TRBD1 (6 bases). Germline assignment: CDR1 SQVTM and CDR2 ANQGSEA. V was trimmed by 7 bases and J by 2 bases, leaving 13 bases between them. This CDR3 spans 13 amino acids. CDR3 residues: CSATGWATDTQYF. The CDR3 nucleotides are TGCAGCGCCACAGGGTGGGCCACAGATACGCAGTATTTT.

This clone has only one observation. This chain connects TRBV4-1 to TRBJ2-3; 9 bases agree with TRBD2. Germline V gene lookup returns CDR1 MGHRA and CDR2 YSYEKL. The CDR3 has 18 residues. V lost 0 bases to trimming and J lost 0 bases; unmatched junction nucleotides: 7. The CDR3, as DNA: TGCGCCAGCAGCCAAGATGCTGCGGGGGGGCTGAGCACAGATACGCAGTATTTT. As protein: CASSQDAAGGLSTDTQYF.

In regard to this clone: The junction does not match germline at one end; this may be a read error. The CDR3, as DNA: TGTTCCAGCAGTACGACTAGCCCCGGTTGGGACAATGAGCAGTTCTTC. It yields the protein CSSSTTSPGWDNEQFF. V gene TRBV7-9 combines with J gene TRBJ2-1; 7 nucleotides align to TRBD2. Germline V lookup: CDR1 SEHNR, CDR2 FQNEAQ (reference sequence). The CDR3 spans 16 residues.

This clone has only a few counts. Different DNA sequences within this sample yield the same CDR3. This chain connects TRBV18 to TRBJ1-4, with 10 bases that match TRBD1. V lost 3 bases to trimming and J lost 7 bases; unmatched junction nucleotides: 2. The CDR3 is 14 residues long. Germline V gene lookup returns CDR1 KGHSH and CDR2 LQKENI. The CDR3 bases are TGTGCCAGCTCACCTGACAGGGGGCTTGAAAAACTGTTTTTT. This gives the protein CASSPDRGLEKLFF.

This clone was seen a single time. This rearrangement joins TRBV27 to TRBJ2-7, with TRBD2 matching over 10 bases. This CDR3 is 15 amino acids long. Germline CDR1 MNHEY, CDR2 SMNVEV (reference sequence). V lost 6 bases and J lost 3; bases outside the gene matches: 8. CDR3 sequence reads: CASSQLAGVFYEQYF. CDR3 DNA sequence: TGTGCCAGCAGCCAGCTAGCGGGGGTATTCTACGAGCAGTACTTC.

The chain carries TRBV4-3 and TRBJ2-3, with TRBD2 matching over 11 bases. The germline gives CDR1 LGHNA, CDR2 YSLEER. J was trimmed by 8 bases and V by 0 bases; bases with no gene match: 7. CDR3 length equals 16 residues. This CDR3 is CASSQEASGGSGTQYF. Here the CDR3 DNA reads TGCGCCAGCAGCCAAGAAGCTAGCGGGGGGTCGGGTACGCAGTATTTT.

The CDR3: CASSRKRGSEQYF. CDR3 nucleotides: TGTGCCAGCAGCCGTAAACGAGGGTCCGAGCAGTACTTC. This chain connects TRBV7-2 to TRBJ2-7, with a tentative D call TRBD2 (5 bases). CDR3 length: 13 residues. CDR1 is SGHTA, CDR2 FQGNSA, per germline. With 5 bases removed from V and 6 bases from J, the gap between germline ends came to 14 bases.

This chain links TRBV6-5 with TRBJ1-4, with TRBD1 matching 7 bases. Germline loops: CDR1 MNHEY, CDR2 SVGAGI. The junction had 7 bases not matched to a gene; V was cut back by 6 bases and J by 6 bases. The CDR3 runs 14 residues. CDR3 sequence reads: CASRHKGADEKLFF. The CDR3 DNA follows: TGTGCCAGCAGGCACAAGGGGGCGGATGAAAAACTGTTTTTT.

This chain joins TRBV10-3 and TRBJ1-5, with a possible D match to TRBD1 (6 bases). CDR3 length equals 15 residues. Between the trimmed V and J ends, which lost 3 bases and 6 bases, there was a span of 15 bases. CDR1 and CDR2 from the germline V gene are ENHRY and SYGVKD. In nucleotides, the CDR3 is TGTGCCATCAGTGATCCCGGGGGGCATGGTCAGCCCCAGCATTTT. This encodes CAISDPGGHGQPQHF.

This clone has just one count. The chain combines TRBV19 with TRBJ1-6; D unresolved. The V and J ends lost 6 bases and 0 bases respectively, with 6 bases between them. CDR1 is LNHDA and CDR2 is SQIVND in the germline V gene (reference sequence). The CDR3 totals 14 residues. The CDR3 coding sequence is TGTGCCAGTAGCCGGGGCTCCTATAATTCACCCCTCCACTTT. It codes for CASSRGSYNSPLHF. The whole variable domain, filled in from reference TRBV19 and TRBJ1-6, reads DGGITQSPKYLFRKEGQNVTLSCEQNLNHDAMYWYRQDPGQGLRLIYYSQIVNDFQKGDIAEGYSVSREKKESFPLTVTSAQKNPTAFYLCASSRGSYNSPLHFGNGTRLTVT.

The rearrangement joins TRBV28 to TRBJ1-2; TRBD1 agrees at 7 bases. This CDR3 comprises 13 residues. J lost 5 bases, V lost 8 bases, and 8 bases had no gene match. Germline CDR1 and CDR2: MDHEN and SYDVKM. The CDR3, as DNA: TGTGCCAGCGGCCCAGGGGGGTTATATGGCTACACCTTC. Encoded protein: CASGPGGLYGYTF.

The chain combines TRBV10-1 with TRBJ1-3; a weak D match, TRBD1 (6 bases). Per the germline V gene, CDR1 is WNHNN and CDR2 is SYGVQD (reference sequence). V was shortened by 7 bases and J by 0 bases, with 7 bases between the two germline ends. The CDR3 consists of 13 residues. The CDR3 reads CASKDSSGNTIYF. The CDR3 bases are TGCGCCAGCAAGGACAGCTCTGGAAACACCATATATTTT.

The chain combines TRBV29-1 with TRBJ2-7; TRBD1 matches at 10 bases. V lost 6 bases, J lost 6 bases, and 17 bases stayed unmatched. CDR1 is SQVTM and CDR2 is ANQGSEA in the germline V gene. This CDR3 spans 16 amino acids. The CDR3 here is CSVPRGTGALLSEQYF. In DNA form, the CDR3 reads TGCAGCGTCCCCCGAGGGACAGGGGCCCTTTTATCCGAGCAGTACTTC.

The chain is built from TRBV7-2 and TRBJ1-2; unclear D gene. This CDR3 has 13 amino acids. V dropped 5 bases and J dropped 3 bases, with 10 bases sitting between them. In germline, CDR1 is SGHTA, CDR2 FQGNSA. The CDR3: CASSPYSHYGYTF. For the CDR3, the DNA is TGTGCCAGCAGCCCCTACTCTCACTATGGCTACACCTTC. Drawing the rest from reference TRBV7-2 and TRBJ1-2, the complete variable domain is GAGVSQSPSNKVTEKGKDVELRCDPISGHTALYWYRQSLGQGLEFLIYFQGNSAPDKSGLPSDRFSAERTGGSVSTLTIQRTQQEDSAVYLCASSPYSHYGYTFGSGTRLTVV.

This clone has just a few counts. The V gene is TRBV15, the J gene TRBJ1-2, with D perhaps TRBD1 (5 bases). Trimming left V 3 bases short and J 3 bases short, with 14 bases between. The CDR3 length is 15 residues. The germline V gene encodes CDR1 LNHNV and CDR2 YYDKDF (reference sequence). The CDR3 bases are TGTGCCACCAGCAGCGGAAGGGGCGCGGACTATGGCTACACCTTC. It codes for CATSSGRGADYGYTF.

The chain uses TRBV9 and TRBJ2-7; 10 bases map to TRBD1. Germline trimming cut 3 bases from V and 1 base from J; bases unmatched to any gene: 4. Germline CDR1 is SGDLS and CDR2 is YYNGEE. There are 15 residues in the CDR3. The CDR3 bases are TGTGCCAGCAGCGCCCGGGACAGGGGATCCTACGAGCAGTACTTC. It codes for CASSARDRGSYEQYF.

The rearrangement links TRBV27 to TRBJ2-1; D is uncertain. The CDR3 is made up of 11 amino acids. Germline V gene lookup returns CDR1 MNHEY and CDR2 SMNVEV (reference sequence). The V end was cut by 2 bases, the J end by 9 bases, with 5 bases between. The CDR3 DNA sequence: TGTGCCAGCAGTTTACTCGGTGAGCAGTTCTTC. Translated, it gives CASSLLGEQFF.

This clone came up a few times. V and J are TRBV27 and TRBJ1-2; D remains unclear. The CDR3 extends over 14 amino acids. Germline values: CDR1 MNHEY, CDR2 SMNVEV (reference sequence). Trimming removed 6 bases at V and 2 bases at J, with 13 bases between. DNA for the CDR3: TGTGCCAGCAGGGGAACGGGAAAGAACTATGGCTACACCTTC. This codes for CASRGTGKNYGYTF.

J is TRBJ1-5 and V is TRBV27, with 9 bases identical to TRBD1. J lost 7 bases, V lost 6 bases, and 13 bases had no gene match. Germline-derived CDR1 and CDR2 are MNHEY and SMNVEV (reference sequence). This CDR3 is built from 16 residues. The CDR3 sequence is CASRDARTGGAQPQHF. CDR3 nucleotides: TGTGCCAGCAGGGACGCCCGAACAGGGGGCGCCCAGCCCCAGCATTTT.